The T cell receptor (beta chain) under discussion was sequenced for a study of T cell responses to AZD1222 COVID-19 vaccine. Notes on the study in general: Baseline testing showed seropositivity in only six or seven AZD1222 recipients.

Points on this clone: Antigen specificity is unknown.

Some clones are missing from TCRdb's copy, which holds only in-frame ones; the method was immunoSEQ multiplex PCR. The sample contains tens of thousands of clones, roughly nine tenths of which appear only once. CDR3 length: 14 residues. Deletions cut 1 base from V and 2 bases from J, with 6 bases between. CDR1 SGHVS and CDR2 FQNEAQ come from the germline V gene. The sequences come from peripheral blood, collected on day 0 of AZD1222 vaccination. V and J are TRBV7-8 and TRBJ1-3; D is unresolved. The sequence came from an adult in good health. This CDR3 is CASSLGSAGNTIYF. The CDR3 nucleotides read TGTGCCAGCAGCTTAGGTTCGGCTGGAAACACCATATATTTT.